This TCR beta chain was sequenced during a study of Ad26.COV2.S vaccination and SARS-CoV-2 variants (dated by TCRdb to the early 2020s). Broadly, across the study: Donors in the vaccine arm were drawn from COV1001, a phase I-IIa trial of Ad26.COV2.S in healthy adults that was multicentre, randomized, double-blind and placebo-controlled. Ad26.COV2.S was given intramuscularly at 5x10^10 or 1x10^11 viral particles, as a single shot or as two shots 56 days apart. TCRbeta repertoire sequencing served as the tool for gauging how specific and how broad the SARS-CoV-2-reactive T cell receptors were following Ad26.COV2.S vaccination. A total of some 30 samples were included in the TCR-sequenced set, comprising around 19 Ad26.COV2.S vaccine recipients, 5 placebo recipients and 8 SARS-CoV-2 convalescent individuals. Trial participants were randomized into five groups of five: low-dose or high-dose Ad26.COV2.S given once or twice, or placebo on both occasions. Investigators remained blinded to trial group allocation during experiments and outcome assessment.

The immunoSEQ Assay was used to sequence TCRbeta CDR3 regions. After extraction, genomic DNA underwent amplification by bias-controlled multiplex PCR, followed by high-throughput sequencing. As for how the authors treated the data: Collapsing and filtering of sequences were performed to quantify the absolute abundance of each unique TCRbeta CDR3 region. T cell fraction was estimated by normalization of TCRbeta template counts to usable DNA, with usable DNA being measured through amplification of reference genes present in all nucleated cells. Repertoire TCRs were annotated as SARS-CoV-2-specific when V gene, CDR3 amino acid sequence and J gene were exactly matched to a known reactive TCR set. The reference SARS-CoV-2 TCR set came from MIRA and was filtered for enrichment in COVID-19-positive ImmuneCODE repertoires, removing public or cross-reactive TCRs. Using the MIRA antigens, annotated TCRs were further analysed by specific ORF or by position within an ORF. Breadth was defined as annotated unique rearrangements over total unique productive rearrangements; depth was the summed frequency of those rearrangements. TCR breadth was compared between groups using two-sided Wilcoxon rank-sum tests. Sourced from immuneACCESS, this table was stored by TCRdb with only in-frame sequences that have V and J called. A share of the clones is absent; for the studies checked, an unresolved V gene accounts for under half, and the remainder has no known explanation. That table supplies the V and J calls and clone size; D and trimming were determined from the DNA. The sample table shows a few hundred thousand clones, and about nine tenths are seen once. The ten top clones hold 3.4% of the sample.

As regards this clone: Its specific antigen is unknown. No base-level quality is on record; no much larger clone is a single base apart.

Results and caveats for the whole study, not just this receptor: After vaccination, substantial breadth of spike-specific CD8+ and CD4+ T cell responses was reported. Spike-specific TCR breadth was higher in Ad26.COV2.S recipients than in placebo recipients (P = 0.0014). Comparable non-spike TCR breadth was observed between vaccine and placebo recipients, consistent with only spike being contained in the vaccine. The authors noted that the TCR breadth and depth analyses may have underestimated total T cell responses. The study was not powered for comparison of responses between vaccine doses or regimens.

This specimen's treatment or condition label, per the study, means: some 19 received Ad26.COV2.S at low or high dose, single or two shots; several received placebo; per-sample allocation not given. For vaccine and placebo recipients, repertoires were sequenced using samples collected on day 63 after the first injection. In Cohort 1b, about 27 adults aged 18-55 years were enrolled at a single site in Boston, USA, between 29 July and 7 August 2020. Ad26.COV2.S was a replication-incompetent adenovirus type 26 vector that expressed a prefusion-stabilized SARS-CoV-2 spike protein derived from the original Wuhan strain. The TCR comes from a person between 18 and 60 years old who received the Ad26.COV2.S COVID-19 vaccine or a placebo. The material was peripheral blood, obtained in a trial of Ad26.COV2.S vaccine versus placebo.

The DNA reads TGTGCCAGCAGCTTAACTACGGGGCTTGTGAACACTGAAGCTTTCTTT. It translates to CASSLTTGLVNTEAFF. This chain is built from TRBV7-3 and TRBJ1-1, and the D gene may be TRBD1, 5 bases matching. The V and J ends are trimmed by 0 bases and 0 bases, leaving 11 bases between them. CDR1 and CDR2, looked up from the germline V gene, are SGHTA and FQGTGA. The CDR3 covers 16 residues, taking in both the cysteine and the phenylalanine. Kept here is only the CDR3 DNA, which spans 48 bases and is read in frame from base 1.